The subject of this entry is one TCR beta chain. These data originate in a study of T cell responses to AZD1222 COVID-19 vaccine. TCRdb's table, derived via immunoSEQ multiplex PCR, lists solely in-frame clones and lacks some. Of more than 250,000 clones listed, more than 80% were seen once; the top ten hold around 0.6%. This TCR derives from an adult in good health. The specimen comprised peripheral blood, sampled on day 0 of AZD1222 vaccination.

The CDR3 bases are TGCGCCAGCAGCGTCCCAGCGGGGGGGCTGGAGTCCTACAATGAGCAGTTCTTC. Protein product: CASSVPAGGLESYNEQFF. The rearrangement links TRBV5-1 to TRBJ2-1; 10 bases map to TRBD2. The CDR3 has 18 residues. Germline V gives CDR1 SGHRS, CDR2 YFSETQ. Trimming took 4 bases from V and 1 from J; bases not matched to a gene: 11.